These 25 T cell receptor beta chains came from one sample sequenced in a study of chemoradiotherapy in HPV16-positive cancers. Profiling relied on immunoSEQ multiplex PCR, and the TCRdb table lists in-frame clones only, not all of them. The data show 7,500 to 10,000 clones, approximately 72% seen once. The source material was tumor tissue, sampled from a patient who underwent chemoradiotherapy. These receptor sequences come from a human donor with HPV-associated anogenital cancer.

The chain has TRBV5-1 and TRBJ1-4; D not certain. CDR1 is SGHRS and CDR2 is YFSETQ in the germline V gene. This CDR3 has 16 amino acids. V dropped 0 bases and J dropped 3 bases, with 12 bases sitting between them. The CDR3 spells CASSLGEKPPNEKLFF. CDR3 DNA: TGCGCCAGCAGCTTGGGGGAAAAACCACCTAATGAAAAACTGTTTTTT.

This sequence joins TRBV7-2 and TRBJ2-1; D may be TRBD1 or TRBD2 (5 bases each). The length of the CDR3 is 12 residues. Per the germline V gene, CDR1 is SGHTA and CDR2 is FQGNSA. Between the trimmed V and J ends, which lost 1 base and 10 bases, there was a span of 8 bases. CDR3 DNA sequence: TGTGCCAGCAGCTTAGATTGGGGGGAGCAGTTCTTC. It encodes CASSLDWGEQFF.

This clone occurred once. This chain connects TRBV5-1 to TRBJ2-7; TRBD1 matches 11 bases. Trimming at V came to 3 bases and at J to 6 bases, leaving 11 bases not matched to a gene. CDR1 SGHRS and CDR2 YFSETQ come from the germline V gene. The CDR3 totals 16 residues. DNA of the CDR3: TGCGCCAGCAGCTCGGCGGGGGACAGGGGGGTGTTCGAGCAGTACTTC. Translating gives CASSSAGDRGVFEQYF.

The chain has TRBV6-5 and TRBJ2-4, with D unresolved. The V gene lost 6 bases and the J gene lost 8 bases, with 14 bases spanning the gap. The CDR3 runs to 13 residues. CDR1 is MNHEY and CDR2 is SVGAGI in the germline V gene. In DNA, the CDR3 is TGTGCCAGCAGACCCCTGGGTTACGACATTCAGTACTTC. This sequence encodes CASRPLGYDIQYF.

The chain carries TRBV5-4 and TRBJ1-1; D uncertain. Germline V gene data show CDR1 as SGHNT and CDR2 as YYREEE (reference sequence). V was clipped by 0 bases and J by 1 base, with 4 bases between them. The CDR3 runs 13 residues. CDR3 sequence: CASSLDQNTEAFF. The CDR3 DNA reads as TGTGCCAGCAGCTTGGACCAGAACACTGAAGCTTTCTTT.

This chain joins TRBV19 and TRBJ2-1, with TRBD2 identical over 13 bases. The germline V gene has CDR1 LNHDA and CDR2 SQIVND (reference sequence). The J segment lost 7 bases and the V segment lost 0 bases, leaving 3 bases of the junction unmatched. The CDR3 runs 16 residues. For the CDR3, the DNA is TGTGCCAGTAGTATAGATCCACTAGCGGGAGGGAATGAGCAGTTCTTC. The encoded protein is CASSIDPLAGGNEQFF. Complete variable domain (other parts from reference TRBV19 and TRBJ2-1): DGGITQSPKYLFRKEGQNVTLSCEQNLNHDAMYWYRQDPGQGLRLIYYSQIVNDFQKGDIAEGYSVSREKKESFPLTVTSAQKNPTAFYLCASSIDPLAGGNEQFFGPGTRLTVL.

V gene TRBV7-2 combines with J gene TRBJ2-1; maybe TRBD2 (6 bases). The CDR3 loop spans 16 amino acids. The V and J ends lost 5 bases and 7 bases respectively, with 21 bases between them. Germline CDR1 and CDR2: SGHTA and FQGNSA. The CDR3 DNA sequence: TGTGCCAGCAGCCCTAGCGTCGGGATTCGCTTAAATGAGCAGTTCTTC. Translated: CASSPSVGIRLNEQFF.

The chain couples TRBV4-3 to TRBJ2-1, with TRBD1 as a possible D gene (6 bases). This CDR3 spans 12 amino acids. Germline CDR1 LGHNA, CDR2 YSLEER. The V end lost 4 bases, the J end lost 12 bases, and 13 bases lay between the germline ends. In nucleotides, the CDR3 is TGCGCCAGCAGCCTATGGGCAGGGGTGCAGTTCTTC. Residues: CASSLWAGVQFF.

The V gene is TRBV29-1, the J gene TRBJ1-2; no clear D. Germline assignment: CDR1 SQVTM and CDR2 ANQGSEA. CDR3 length equals 15 residues. V lost 4 bases and J lost 1, with 16 bases in between. The CDR3 DNA is TGCAGCGTTGTTAGGAAAGGACGAGATAACTATGGCTACACCTTC. Its protein product is CSVVRKGRDNYGYTF.

The gene calls are TRBV7-6 and TRBJ1-5; D ambiguous. This CDR3 comprises 13 residues. The V end lost 2 bases, the J end lost 5 bases, and 7 bases lay between the germline ends. Germline values: CDR1 SGHVS, CDR2 FNYEAQ. The CDR3, as DNA: TGTGCCAGCAGCTTATTCATCGATCAGCCCCAGCATTTT. It translates to CASSLFIDQPQHF.

The chain is built from TRBV9 and TRBJ2-3, with D possibly matching TRBD1 (6 bases). In germline, CDR1 is SGDLS, CDR2 YYNGEE. The CDR3 contains 15 residues. Trimming stripped 4 bases from V and 5 bases from J, with 17 bases between. DNA for the CDR3: TGTGCCAGCAGCTTACAGGGCGTAGGGTTAGATACGCAGTATTTT. This translates into CASSLQGVGLDTQYF.

The sample holds a few counts of this clone. The chain uses TRBV10-2 and TRBJ1-1; 8 nucleotides match TRBD1. This CDR3 region has 17 residues. Trimming at V came to 0 bases and at J to 0 bases, leaving 6 bases not matched to a gene. CDR1 and CDR2 from the germline V gene are WSHSY and SAAADI. The CDR3 region has the DNA TGCGCCAGCAGTGAGTCGAGAAGGACAGGGATGAACACTGAAGCTTTCTTT. It translates to CASSESRRTGMNTEAFF.

The genes are TRBV10-3 and TRBJ2-1, with D perhaps TRBD2 (5 bases). The CDR3 runs 11 residues. With 8 bases removed from V and 6 bases from J, the gap between germline ends came to 8 bases. Germline values: CDR1 ENHRY, CDR2 SYGVKD. The CDR3, as DNA: TGTGCCATCGCTAGCCCCAATGAGCAGTTCTTC. It specifies CAIASPNEQFF.

In the case of this clone: Other nucleotide sequences from this sample produce the same CDR3. The rearrangement uses TRBV9 and TRBJ1-6; TRBD1 might be the D (5 bases). V was shortened by 2 bases and J by 5 bases, with 8 bases between the two germline ends. The V gene's germline CDR1 is SGDLS and CDR2 YYNGEE. The CDR3 runs 14 residues. The CDR3 DNA sequence: TGTGCCAGCAGCGTGGGACTCGATAATTCACCCCTCCACTTT. Its protein is CASSVGLDNSPLHF. The whole variable domain, filled in from reference TRBV9 and TRBJ1-6, reads DSGVTQTPKHLITATGQRVTLRCSPRSGDLSVYWYQQSLDQGLQFLIQYYNGEERAKGNILERFSAQQFPDLHSELNLSSLELGDSALYFCASSVGLDNSPLHFGNGTRLTVT.

The chain joins TRBV6-4 to TRBJ1-2; D call uncertain. Trimming pared 4 bases from V and 7 bases from J, leaving 7 bases between. Per germline, CDR1 MRHNA and CDR2 SNTAGT. This CDR3 region has 11 residues. The DNA of the CDR3 is TGTGCCAGCAGTGTCTCAGGTGGCTACACCTTC. As protein: CASSVSGGYTF.

The V call is TRBV27, the J call TRBJ2-1; D might be TRBD2 (6 bases). Per the germline V gene, CDR1 is MNHEY and CDR2 is SMNVEV (reference sequence). V was cut by 9 bases and J by 6 bases, with 24 bases left in between. The CDR3 runs to 16 residues. In DNA form, the CDR3 reads TGTGCCAGTTACTTGAATACCGCGGTCGGGGGCAATGAGCAGTTCTTC. Protein: CASYLNTAVGGNEQFF.

This clone was seen once. V and J are TRBV18 and TRBJ2-1, with 14 bases matching TRBD2. There are 16 residues in the CDR3. Trimming took 0 bases from V and 7 from J; bases not matched to a gene: 2. From germline, CDR1 is KGHSH and CDR2 LQKENI. The CDR3 spells CASSPPGLAGANEQFF. CDR3 DNA: TGTGCCAGCTCACCACCGGGACTAGCGGGAGCAAATGAGCAGTTCTTC.

The table lists this clone with a count of one. The chain recombines TRBV19 with TRBJ2-4, with 9 bases fitting TRBD1. CDR1 and CDR2 (germline): LNHDA, SQIVND (reference sequence). V trimming: 6 bases; J trimming: 0 bases; junction bases outside the gene matches: 3. CDR3 length: 15 amino acids. The CDR3 is CASRDRGLAKNIQYF. The CDR3 region has the DNA TGTGCCAGTAGAGACAGGGGGTTAGCCAAAAACATTCAGTACTTC. The full variable domain, rest sourced from reference TRBV19 and TRBJ2-4, is DGGITQSPKYLFRKEGQNVTLSCEQNLNHDAMYWYRQDPGQGLRLIYYSQIVNDFQKGDIAEGYSVSREKKESFPLTVTSAQKNPTAFYLCASRDRGLAKNIQYFGAGTRLSVL.

This CDR3 reads CASSLDRFYEQYV. The CDR3 DNA follows: TGTGCCAGCAGCTTGGACAGATTCTACGAGCAGTACGTC. This chain joins TRBV11-3 and TRBJ2-7; D might be TRBD1 (6 bases). The V gene's germline CDR1 is SGHNT and CDR2 YENEEA. Between the trimmed V and J ends, which lost 3 bases and 3 bases, there was a span of 9 bases. The CDR3 has 13 residues.

The rearrangement uses TRBV7-2 and TRBJ1-2, with 7 nucleotides matching TRBD1. Germline lookup yields CDR1 SGHTA and CDR2 FQGNSA. V dropped 5 bases and J dropped 9; count of bases not matched to a gene: 9. This CDR3 is 13 amino acids long. The CDR3 DNA reads TGTGCCAGCAGCCCGAGGACAGGTACCAGCTACACCTTC. Protein: CASSPRTGTSYTF. Using reference TRBV7-2 and TRBJ1-2 for the parts outside the CDR3, the full variable domain is GAGVSQSPSNKVTEKGKDVELRCDPISGHTALYWYRQSLGQGLEFLIYFQGNSAPDKSGLPSDRFSAERTGGSVSTLTIQRTQQEDSAVYLCASSPRTGTSYTFGSGTRLTVV.

This clone showed up just once. The chain has TRBV7-2 and TRBJ2-1, with TRBD2 matching 8 bases. In germline, CDR1 is SGHTA, CDR2 FQGNSA. Trimming took 3 bases from V and 8 from J; bases not matched to a gene: 3. This CDR3 comprises 13 residues. The CDR3, as DNA: TGTGCCAGCAGCTTGGGACTAGGAGATGAGCAGTTCTTC. As protein: CASSLGLGDEQFF. The variable domain in full, completed from reference TRBV7-2 and TRBJ2-1, reads GAGVSQSPSNKVTEKGKDVELRCDPISGHTALYWYRQSLGQGLEFLIYFQGNSAPDKSGLPSDRFSAERTGGSVSTLTIQRTQQEDSAVYLCASSLGLGDEQFFGPGTRLTVL.

V gene TRBV19 combines with J gene TRBJ2-3, with 7 bases lining up with TRBD2. CDR1 is LNHDA, CDR2 SQIVND, per germline (reference sequence). The trim removed 3 bases at V and 0 bases at J, leaving 9 bases unmatched. The CDR3 is made up of 17 amino acids. DNA for the CDR3: TGTGCCAGTAGTATCATCGCGACTAGCAGTAGCACAGATACGCAGTATTTT. It specifies CASSIIATSSSTDTQYF.

This chain joins TRBV2 and TRBJ2-1; either TRBD1 or TRBD2 may fit D (7 bases each). The V end lost 6 bases, the J end lost 1 base, and 13 bases lay between the germline ends. The CDR3 length is 15 residues. Germline V gives CDR1 SNHLY, CDR2 FYNNEI. The CDR3 is CASRNRGGSYNEQFF. For the CDR3, the DNA is TGTGCCAGCAGAAACAGGGGAGGGTCCTACAATGAGCAGTTCTTC.

The genes are TRBV4-1 and TRBJ1-6, with 11 nucleotides matching TRBD1. The V and J ends lost 1 base and 7 bases, in that order; junction bases with no gene match: 3. Germline values: CDR1 MGHRA, CDR2 YSYEKL. This CDR3 has 16 amino acids. CDR3 residues: CASSQGTGGPNSPLHF. The DNA of the CDR3 is TGCGCCAGCAGCCAAGGGACAGGGGGCCCGAATTCACCCCTCCACTTT.

This clone was picked up a small number of times. The chain has TRBV7-8 and TRBJ1-1; D call uncertain. Per the germline V gene, CDR1 is SGHVS and CDR2 is FQNEAQ. The CDR3 sequence is 11 residues long. The germline V and J ends were trimmed by 2 bases and 6 bases, with 4 bases remaining between them. CDR3 residues: CASSLRAEAFF. The CDR3 bases are TGTGCCAGCAGCTTAAGGGCTGAAGCTTTCTTT.